These 21 T cell receptor beta chains originate from one sample sequenced in a study of blood T cells in healthy people across ages. Combining a sample-barcoded 5' primer with a J-beta primer mix, a second PCR ran for roughly 7 to 12 cycles. TCRdb fed the 5' RACE reads into MiXCR, producing one record per CDR3 protein. This sample carries approximately 1,100,000 distinct CDR3 sequences, 45% of them seen once, and the ten largest clones take about 19%. Sequencing was performed on blood. These receptors came from a woman aged 60-75 years in good health.

V gene TRBV6-2 or TRBV6-3 combines with J gene TRBJ2-1; TRBD1 or TRBD2 may be the D gene (6 bases each). Germline CDR1 and CDR2: MNHEY and SVGEGT. Trimming cost V 4 bases and J 2 bases, with 15 bases left between them. CDR3 length equals 16 residues. Here the CDR3 DNA reads TGTGCCAGCAGTTTCCGGGGGCGGAGGACCTACAATGAGCAGTTCTTC. Its protein product is CASSFRGRRTYNEQFF.

The CDR3 here is CASSFTQLAGSSYNEQYF. The CDR3, as DNA: TGCGCCAGCAGCTTTACCCAACTCGCGGGCTCCTCCTACAATGAGCAGTACTTC. The chain recombines TRBV5-1 with TRBJ2-7; D might be TRBD2 (5 bases). V lost 2 bases and J lost 7, with 28 bases in between. The CDR3 length is 18 residues. The germline CDR1 and CDR2 sequences are SGHRS and YFSETQ.

The chain links TRBV20-1 to TRBJ2-3; D is perhaps TRBD1 (6 bases). The germline V and J ends were trimmed by 5 bases and 2 bases, with 11 bases remaining between them. The CDR3 contains 13 residues. Germline CDR1 is DFQATT and CDR2 is SNEGSKA (reference sequence). The CDR3 bases are TGCAGTGCTCAACAGGGATTCACAGATACGCAGTATTTT. This codes for CSAQQGFTDTQYF.

The rearrangement links TRBV7-2 to TRBJ2-7; D unclear. The CDR3 has 14 residues. With 1 base removed from V and 2 bases from J, the gap between germline ends came to 9 bases. In germline, CDR1 is SGHTA, CDR2 FQGNSA. The CDR3 sequence: CASSLESVTYEQYF. In DNA form, the CDR3 reads TGTGCCAGCAGCTTAGAATCTGTAACCTACGAGCAGTACTTC.

This chain connects TRBV9 to TRBJ2-6, with D perhaps given as TRBD1 or TRBD2 (5 bases each). V was pared by 3 bases and J by 2 bases, with 6 bases between. Germline values: CDR1 SGDLS, CDR2 YYNGEE. This CDR3 region has 14 residues. CDR3 in amino acids: CASSGGTGANVLTF. The CDR3 bases are TGTGCCAGCAGCGGGGGGACTGGGGCCAACGTCCTGACTTTC.

The chain couples TRBV20-1 to TRBJ2-1; 9 bases align to TRBD2. V lost 3 bases and J lost 5; bases outside the gene matches: 2. From germline, CDR1 is DFQATT and CDR2 SNEGSKA (reference sequence). The CDR3 contains 13 residues. The CDR3 region is CSARGLADNEQFF. The CDR3 nucleotides are TGCAGTGCTAGGGGACTAGCAGACAATGAGCAGTTCTTC.

This clonotype turned up a few times. The gene calls are TRBV6-1 and TRBJ2-1; 10 nucleotides line up with TRBD1. This CDR3 has 15 amino acids. V shed 6 bases and J 6 bases; nucleotides not matched to a gene: 8. The germline V gene encodes CDR1 MNHNS and CDR2 SASEGT. Here the CDR3 reads CASRDRDRGPNEQFF. The DNA of the CDR3 is TGTGCCAGCAGGGACCGGGACAGGGGTCCCAATGAGCAGTTCTTC.

This clonotype was detected only a few times. The rearrangement joins TRBV11-2 to TRBJ2-7, with a possible D match to TRBD2 (7 bases). CDR3 length: 15 residues. The V gene's germline CDR1 is SGHAT and CDR2 FQNNGV. V was cut by 0 bases and J by 3 bases, with 12 bases left in between. The CDR3 here is CASSLEGGGHYEQYF. CDR3 coding DNA: TGTGCCAGCAGCTTAGAAGGGGGAGGGCACTACGAGCAGTACTTC.

This sequence joins TRBV10-3 and TRBJ2-3; TRBD1 aligns across 9 bases. The J segment lost 2 bases and the V segment lost 11 bases, leaving 2 bases of the junction unmatched. The CDR3 has 12 residues. CDR1 is ENHRY and CDR2 is SYGVKD in the germline V gene. The CDR3 nucleotides are TGTGCCCGGGACAGGGACACAGATACGCAGTATTTT. This translates into CARDRDTDTQYF.

V is TRBV24-1 and J is TRBJ2-1; D possibly corresponds to TRBD1 (5 bases). The V gene lost 5 bases and the J gene lost 8 bases, with 9 bases spanning the gap. Germline-derived CDR1 and CDR2 are KGHDR and SFDVKD. The CDR3 covers 12 residues. The CDR3 nucleotides are TGTGCCACCAGTGGTGACAGCTATGAGCAGTTCTTC. Translating it yields CATSGDSYEQFF.

The chain is built from TRBV4-1 and TRBJ2-1, with 8 positions matching TRBD1. The germline V gene has CDR1 MGHRA and CDR2 YSYEKL. CDR3 length: 15 amino acids. Germline trimming cut 6 bases from V and 3 bases from J; bases unmatched to any gene: 7. CDR3 DNA: TGCGCCAGCAGACCTACCACAGGGGGCTACAATGAGCAGTTCTTC. It yields the protein CASRPTTGGYNEQFF.

V is TRBV18 and J is TRBJ1-2; D unclear. Per the germline V gene, CDR1 is KGHSH and CDR2 is LQKENI. Trimming took off 3 bases at V and 3 bases at J, with 11 bases between the two ends. CDR3 length: 14 amino acids. CDR3 nucleotide sequence: TGTGCCAGCTCACCGGCGCAAATGGACTATGGCTACACCTTC. This encodes CASSPAQMDYGYTF.

This clonotype has more than one count but fewer than ten. This sequence joins TRBV29-1 and TRBJ1-1; no firm D call. CDR1 is SQVTM, CDR2 ANQGSEA, per germline. Trimming stripped 4 bases from V and 1 base from J, with 10 bases between. The CDR3 loop spans 13 amino acids. The CDR3 reads CSVGEAPNTEAFF. CDR3 DNA sequence: TGCAGCGTTGGGGAGGCTCCGAACACTGAAGCTTTCTTT. Combining the CDR3 with reference TRBV29-1 and TRBJ1-1 gives the whole variable domain SAVISQKPSRDICQRGTSLTIQCQVDSQVTMMFWYRQQPGQSLTLIATANQGSEATYESGFVIDKFPISRPNLTFSTLTVSNMSPEDSSIYLCSVGEAPNTEAFFGQGTRLTVV.

CDR3 in DNA: TGTGCCAGCTCAGAGGCGACGAGCACTGAAGCTTTCTTT. Its translation: CASSEATSTEAFF. The chain has TRBV18 and TRBJ1-1; no clear D gene. Germline CDR1 and CDR2: KGHSH and LQKENI. The CDR3 has 13 amino acids. V was clipped by 5 bases and J by 4 bases, with 11 bases between them.

This sequence joins TRBV12-3 or TRBV12-4 and TRBJ2-1, with 11 bases identical to TRBD2. There are 15 residues in the CDR3. Germline trimming cut 7 bases from V and 8 bases from J; bases unmatched to any gene: 10. The CDR3 reads CASKPLAGDTYEQFF. The CDR3, as DNA: TGTGCCAGCAAACCACTAGCGGGAGATACCTATGAGCAGTTCTTC.

The chain is built from TRBV20-1 and TRBJ2-5; D is possibly TRBD2 (5 bases). Germline V gene sequence: CDR1 DFQATT, CDR2 SNEGSKA (reference sequence). Trimming pared 6 bases from V and 2 bases from J, leaving 13 bases between. The CDR3 loop spans 13 amino acids. CDR3: CSATGRGQETQYF. The CDR3, as DNA: TGCAGTGCAACCGGACGGGGACAAGAGACCCAGTACTTC.

V usage is TRBV4-1 and J usage is TRBJ1-5; 10 positions agree with TRBD1. The CDR3 is 19 amino acids. Germline CDR1 reads MGHRA; CDR2 reads YSYEKL. The J segment lost 5 bases and the V segment lost 0 bases, leaving 13 bases of the junction unmatched. CDR3 nucleotides: TGCGCCAGCAGCCAAGATTTCGGGACAGGGGCCTCCAATTATCAGCCCCAGCATTTT. Protein: CASSQDFGTGASNYQPQHF.

This clonotype was picked up a small number of times. V gene TRBV6-5 combines with J gene TRBJ2-7; possible D gene TRBD2, 6 bases. The CDR3 totals 15 residues. Germline-derived CDR1 and CDR2 are MNHEY and SVGAGI. V was pared by 0 bases and J by 5 bases, with 14 bases between. The CDR3 sequence is CASSYSGGTGNEQYF. In DNA form, the CDR3 reads TGTGCCAGCAGTTACTCGGGAGGCACAGGCAACGAGCAGTACTTC.

V usage is TRBV10-3 and J usage is TRBJ2-7, with TRBD1 identical over 7 bases. Trimming at V came to 6 bases and at J to 0 bases, leaving 14 bases not matched to a gene. Germline CDR1 and CDR2: ENHRY and SYGVKD. This CDR3 is 17 amino acids long. The CDR3 is CAIRATSQGRLSYEQYF. As DNA, the CDR3 is TGTGCCATCAGAGCGACCTCACAGGGGCGACTCTCCTACGAGCAGTACTTC.

This clonotype came up a few times. V gene TRBV7-2 combines with J gene TRBJ1-5; 10 nucleotides line up with TRBD1. The CDR3 runs 17 residues. Looked up from germline, CDR1 is SGHTA and CDR2 is FQGNSA. Losses at the gene ends were 5 bases for V and 0 bases for J; bases not matched to a gene: 7. The CDR3 DNA sequence: TGTGCCAGCAGCCGGGACAGGGGTGGATCTAGCAATCAGCCCCAGCATTTT. Amino acid sequence: CASSRDRGGSSNQPQHF.

This clonotype was found many times. The chain combines TRBV5-1 with TRBJ2-1; 11 bases line up with TRBD2. V gave up 2 bases and J gave up 6 bases; unmatched junction bases: 4. The CDR3 extends over 15 amino acids. Germline V gene data show CDR1 as SGHRS and CDR2 as YFSETQ. CDR3 nucleotides: TGCGCCAGCAGCTTTACCGGGACTAGCGGCAATGAGCAGTTCTTC. Translated: CASSFTGTSGNEQFF.